This T cell receptor (beta chain) originates from a study of blood T cell repertoires in COVID-19. At the level of the study: There were acute and convalescent COVID-19 samples, and they came from the United States, Italy and Spain.

Authors' methods: Estimates of nucleated cell counts were drawn from the amplification of reference gene primers. Clones were read by immunoSEQ multiplex PCR, and TCRdb kept only the in-frame ones, dropping some. Clone size and V and J calls were adopted from that table, with D and trimming inferred from the DNA. Of more than 90,000 clones in the sample, over 80% were seen once. Germline V gene lookup returns CDR1 MNHEY and CDR2 SVGAGI. This CDR3 spans 13 amino acids. V shed 8 bases and J shed 4 bases, with 14 bases lying between them. The TCR was taken from a woman between 65 and 79 years old with acute or convalescent COVID-19. Sequences were obtained from peripheral blood. The chain couples TRBV6-5 to TRBJ1-1, with a possible D match to TRBD1 (5 bases). CDR3 bases: TGTGCCAGCCGATTTGGGGGGGGCACTGAAGCTTTCTTT. The encoded protein is CASRFGGGTEAFF.